Reported below is one T cell receptor beta chain. Sequencing targeted expressed TCRB transcripts, as all isolated RNA had been reverse transcribed. Sequencing used immunoSEQ multiplex PCR; TCRdb keeps in-frame clones, though not all of them. In the table there are about 130,000 clones, about 8.7% of which are singletons. V dropped 5 bases and J dropped 7 bases, with 23 bases sitting between them. The CDR3 spans 17 residues. The V gene's germline CDR1 is LNHDA and CDR2 SQIVND (reference sequence). These data are taken from a study of beta chain features in type 1 diabetes. The V and J genes are TRBV19 and TRBJ2-2; D may be TRBD1 (8 bases). The sequence was collected from a man between 18 and 35 years old in good health. The sequencing sample was made of central memory CD4+ T cells from blood. The CDR3 bases are TGTGCCAGTAGTTCCCCCAGACGACAGGGGAGGGTCGGGGAGCTGTTTTTT. This codes for CASSSPRRQGRVGELFF.